The source of this T cell receptor beta chain is a study of cytomegalovirus exposure and HLA in healthy donors. Primers: 60 Vbeta forward and 13 Jbeta reverse. Sequenced by immunoSEQ multiplex PCR; TCRdb stores in-frame clones only, minus some. There are tens of thousands of clones in the sample; about 65% occur only once, and over 20% lies in the top ten. Sequenced sample: PBMCs. The clonotype originates from a man aged 50-59 years in good health and CMV-seropositive.

The DNA for the CDR3 is TGCGCCAGCGTCGTGGACGGACACACAGATACGCAGTATTTT. As protein: CASVVDGHTDTQYF. The chain recombines TRBV5-1 with TRBJ2-3, with D possibly TRBD1 on 5 matching bases. The CDR3 runs 14 residues. The V gene lost 7 bases and the J gene lost 2 bases, with 14 bases spanning the gap. Per germline, CDR1 SGHRS and CDR2 YFSETQ. Looking up the rest from reference TRBV5-1 and TRBJ2-3 gives the full variable domain: KAGVTQTPRYLIKTRGQQVTLSCSPISGHRSVSWYQQTPGQGLQFLFEYFSETQRNKGNFPGRFSGRQFSNSRSEMNVSTLELGDSALYLCASVVDGHTDTQYFGPGTRLTVL.